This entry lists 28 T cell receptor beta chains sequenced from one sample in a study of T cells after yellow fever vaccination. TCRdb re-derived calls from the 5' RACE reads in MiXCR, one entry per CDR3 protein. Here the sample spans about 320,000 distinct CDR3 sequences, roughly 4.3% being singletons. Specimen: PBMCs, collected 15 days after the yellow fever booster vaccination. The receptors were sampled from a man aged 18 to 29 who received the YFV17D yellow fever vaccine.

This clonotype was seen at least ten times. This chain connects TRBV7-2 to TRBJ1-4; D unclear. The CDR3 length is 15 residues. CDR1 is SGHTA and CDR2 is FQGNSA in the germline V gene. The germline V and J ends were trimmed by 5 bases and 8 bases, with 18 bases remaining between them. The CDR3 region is CASSPLHLRGEKLFF. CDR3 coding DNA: TGTGCCAGCAGCCCGTTACACCTCCGAGGGGAAAAACTGTTTTTT.

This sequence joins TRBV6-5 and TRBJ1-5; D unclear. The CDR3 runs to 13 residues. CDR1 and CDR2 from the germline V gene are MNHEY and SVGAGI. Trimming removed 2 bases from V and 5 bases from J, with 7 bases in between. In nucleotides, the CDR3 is TGTGCCAGCAGTTACGAGGCGGATCAGCCCCAGCATTTT. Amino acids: CASSYEADQPQHF.

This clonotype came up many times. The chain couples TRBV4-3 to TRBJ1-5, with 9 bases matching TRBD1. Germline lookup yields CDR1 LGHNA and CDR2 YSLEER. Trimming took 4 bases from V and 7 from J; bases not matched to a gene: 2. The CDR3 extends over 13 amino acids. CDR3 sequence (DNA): TGCGCCAGCAGCCGGGACAGGGAACAGCCCCAGCATTTT. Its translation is CASSRDREQPQHF.

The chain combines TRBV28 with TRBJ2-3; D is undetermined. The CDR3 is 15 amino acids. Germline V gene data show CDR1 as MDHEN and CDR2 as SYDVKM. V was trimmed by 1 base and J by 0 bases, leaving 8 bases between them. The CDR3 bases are TGTGCCAGCAGTTTATACACATCGAGCACAGATACGCAGTATTTT. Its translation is CASSLYTSSTDTQYF.

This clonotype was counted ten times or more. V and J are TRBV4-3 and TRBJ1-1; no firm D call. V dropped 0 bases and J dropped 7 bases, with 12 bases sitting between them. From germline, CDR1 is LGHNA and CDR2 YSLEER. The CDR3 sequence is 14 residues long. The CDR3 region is CASSQESRKDEAFF. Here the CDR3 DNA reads TGCGCCAGCAGCCAAGAGAGTCGGAAGGATGAAGCTTTCTTT.

The CDR3 DNA sequence: TGTGCCAGCAGCAAAACAGGGACGACTAATGAAAAACTGTTTTTT. This sequence encodes CASSKTGTTNEKLFF. V and J are TRBV5-4 and TRBJ1-4, with a possible D match to TRBD1 (6 bases). The CDR3 has 15 residues. V gave up 4 bases and J gave up 2 bases, with 12 bases separating them. Germline CDR1 is SGHNT and CDR2 is YYREEE (reference sequence).

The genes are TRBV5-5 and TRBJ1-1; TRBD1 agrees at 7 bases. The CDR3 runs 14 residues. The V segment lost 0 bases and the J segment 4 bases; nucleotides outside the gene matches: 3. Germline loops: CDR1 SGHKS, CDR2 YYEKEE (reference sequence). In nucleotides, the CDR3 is TGTGCCAGCAGCTTGGCCGCAGGGGGCACTGAAGCTTTCTTT. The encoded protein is CASSLAAGGTEAFF. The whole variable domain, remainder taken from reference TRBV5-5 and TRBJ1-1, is DAGVTQSPTHLIKTRGQQVTLRCSPISGHKSVSWYQQVLGQGPQFIFQYYEKEERGRGNFPDRFSARQFPNYSSELNVNALLLGDSALYLCASSLAAGGTEAFFGQGTRLTVV.

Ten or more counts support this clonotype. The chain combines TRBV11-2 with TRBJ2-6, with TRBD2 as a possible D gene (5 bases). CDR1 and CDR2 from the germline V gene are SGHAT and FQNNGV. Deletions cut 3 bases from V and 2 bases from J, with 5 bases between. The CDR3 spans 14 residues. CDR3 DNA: TGTGCCAGCAGCTTCGGGGCTGGGGCCAACGTCCTGACTTTC. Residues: CASSFGAGANVLTF.

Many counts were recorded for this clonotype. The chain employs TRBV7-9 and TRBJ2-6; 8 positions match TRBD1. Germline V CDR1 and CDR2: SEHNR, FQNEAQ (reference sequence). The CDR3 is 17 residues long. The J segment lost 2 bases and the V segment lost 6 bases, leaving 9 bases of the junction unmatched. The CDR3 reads CASRRTGQGAGANVLTF. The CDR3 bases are TGTGCCAGCAGAAGGACAGGGCAGGGGGCTGGGGCCAACGTCCTGACTTTC.

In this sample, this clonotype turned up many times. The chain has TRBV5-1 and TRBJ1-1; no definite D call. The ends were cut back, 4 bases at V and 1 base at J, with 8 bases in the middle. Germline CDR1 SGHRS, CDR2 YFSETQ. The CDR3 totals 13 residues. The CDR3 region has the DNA TGCGCCAGCAGCGTCAGCGAGAACACTGAAGCTTTCTTT. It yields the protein CASSVSENTEAFF. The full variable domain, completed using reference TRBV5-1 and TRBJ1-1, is KAGVTQTPRYLIKTRGQQVTLSCSPISGHRSVSWYQQTPGQGLQFLFEYFSETQRNKGNFPGRFSGRQFSNSRSEMNVSTLELGDSALYLCASSVSENTEAFFGQGTRLTVV.

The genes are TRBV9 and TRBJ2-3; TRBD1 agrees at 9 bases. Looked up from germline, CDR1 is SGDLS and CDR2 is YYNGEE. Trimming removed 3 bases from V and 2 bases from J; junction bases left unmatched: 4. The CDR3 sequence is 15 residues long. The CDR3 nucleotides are TGTGCCAGCAGCGCGGGACAGGGATCCACAGATACGCAGTATTTT. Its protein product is CASSAGQGSTDTQYF.

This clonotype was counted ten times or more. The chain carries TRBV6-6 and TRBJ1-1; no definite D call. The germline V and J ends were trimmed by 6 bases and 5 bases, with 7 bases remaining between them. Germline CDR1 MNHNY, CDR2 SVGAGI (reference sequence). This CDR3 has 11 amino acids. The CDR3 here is CASSPVTEAFF. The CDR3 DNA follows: TGTGCCAGCAGCCCCGTAACTGAAGCTTTCTTT.

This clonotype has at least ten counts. The CDR3 DNA reads as TGCGCCAGCAGCTTATTCCCCCATGATTCACCCCTCCACTTT. Translated, it gives CASSLFPHDSPLHF. This chain joins TRBV5-1 and TRBJ1-6, with unresolved D. CDR3 size: 14 residues. V was shortened by 2 bases and J by 8 bases, with 11 bases between the two germline ends. Germline assignment: CDR1 SGHRS and CDR2 YFSETQ.

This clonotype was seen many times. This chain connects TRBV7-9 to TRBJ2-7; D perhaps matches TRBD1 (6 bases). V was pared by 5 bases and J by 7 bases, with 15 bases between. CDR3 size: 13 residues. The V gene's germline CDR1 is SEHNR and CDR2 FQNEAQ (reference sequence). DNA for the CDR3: TGTGCCAGCAGCCAAGGGGGTTTGAGAGAGCAGTACGTC. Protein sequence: CASSQGGLREQYV.

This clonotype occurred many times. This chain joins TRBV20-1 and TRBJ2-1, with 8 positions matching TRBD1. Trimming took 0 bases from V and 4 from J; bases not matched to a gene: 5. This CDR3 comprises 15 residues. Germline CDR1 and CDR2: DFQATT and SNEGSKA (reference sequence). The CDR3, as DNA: TGCAGTGCTAGAGATTGGCAGGGGGCATACAATGAGCAGTTCTTC. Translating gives CSARDWQGAYNEQFF.

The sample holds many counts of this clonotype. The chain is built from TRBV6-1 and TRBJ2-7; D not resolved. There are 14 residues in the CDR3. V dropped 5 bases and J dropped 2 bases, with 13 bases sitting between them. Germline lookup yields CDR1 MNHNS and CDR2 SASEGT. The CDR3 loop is CASSYDRVAYEQYV. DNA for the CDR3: TGTGCCAGCAGTTATGACCGGGTCGCCTACGAGCAGTACGTC.

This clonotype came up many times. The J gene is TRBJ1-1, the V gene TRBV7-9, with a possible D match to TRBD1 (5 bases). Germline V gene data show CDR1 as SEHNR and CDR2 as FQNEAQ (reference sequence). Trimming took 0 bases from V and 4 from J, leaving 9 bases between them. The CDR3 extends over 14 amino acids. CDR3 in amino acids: CASSLARQGTEAFF. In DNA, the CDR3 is TGTGCCAGCAGCTTAGCCAGGCAGGGCACTGAAGCTTTCTTT.

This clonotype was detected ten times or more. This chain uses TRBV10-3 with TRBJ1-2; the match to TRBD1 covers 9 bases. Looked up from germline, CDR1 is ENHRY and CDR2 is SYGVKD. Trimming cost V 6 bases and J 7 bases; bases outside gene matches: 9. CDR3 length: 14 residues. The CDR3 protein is CAIRSGTGSGGYTF. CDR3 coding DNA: TGTGCCATCAGAAGCGGGACAGGGAGTGGTGGCTACACCTTC.

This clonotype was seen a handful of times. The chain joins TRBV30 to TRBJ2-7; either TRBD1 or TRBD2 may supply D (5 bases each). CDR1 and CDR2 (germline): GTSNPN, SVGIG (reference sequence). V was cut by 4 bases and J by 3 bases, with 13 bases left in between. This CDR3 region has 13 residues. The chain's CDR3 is CAWNPGRSYEQYF. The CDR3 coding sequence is TGTGCCTGGAATCCGGGACGGAGCTACGAGCAGTACTTC.

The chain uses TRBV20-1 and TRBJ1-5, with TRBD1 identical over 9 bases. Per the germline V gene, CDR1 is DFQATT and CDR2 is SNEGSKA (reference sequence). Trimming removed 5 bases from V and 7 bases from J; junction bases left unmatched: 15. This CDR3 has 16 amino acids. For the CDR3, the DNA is TGCAGTGCTTCTGGGGTCGGACAGGGGCTTAAACAGCCCCAGCATTTT. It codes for CSASGVGQGLKQPQHF.

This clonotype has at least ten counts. This CDR3 is CASSSPKGGGQPQHF. The CDR3 bases are TGTGCCAGCAGTAGCCCAAAGGGAGGGGGTCAGCCCCAGCATTTT. This rearrangement joins TRBV6-1 to TRBJ1-5, with D perhaps matching TRBD1 (6 bases). Germline V gene data show CDR1 as MNHNS and CDR2 as SASEGT. The CDR3 spans 15 residues. V was cut by 5 bases and J by 6 bases, with 17 bases left in between.

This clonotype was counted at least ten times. In DNA form, the CDR3 reads TGCGCCAGCAGCCCCTATGGGACAGGACCCACTGAAGCTTTCTTT. Encoded protein: CASSPYGTGPTEAFF. The chain carries TRBV5-1 and TRBJ1-1; 8 nucleotides line up with TRBD1. Looked up from germline, CDR1 is SGHRS and CDR2 is YFSETQ. The trim removed 4 bases at V and 4 bases at J, leaving 9 bases unmatched. CDR3 length equals 15 residues.

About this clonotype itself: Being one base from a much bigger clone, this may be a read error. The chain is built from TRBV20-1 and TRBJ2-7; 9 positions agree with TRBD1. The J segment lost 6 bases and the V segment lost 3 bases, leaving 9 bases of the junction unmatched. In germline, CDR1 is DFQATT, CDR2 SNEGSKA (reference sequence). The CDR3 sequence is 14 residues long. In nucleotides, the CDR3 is TGCAGTGCTAGTCGACAGGGGGGGACCTTCGAGCAGTACGTC. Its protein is CSASRQGGTFEQYV.

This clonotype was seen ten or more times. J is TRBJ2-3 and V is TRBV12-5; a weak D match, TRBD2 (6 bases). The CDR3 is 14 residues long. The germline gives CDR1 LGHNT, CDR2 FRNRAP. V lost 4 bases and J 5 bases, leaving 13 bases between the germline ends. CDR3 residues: CASGSSGERDTQYF. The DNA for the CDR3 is TGTGCTAGTGGTTCCTCGGGGGAGAGAGATACGCAGTATTTT.

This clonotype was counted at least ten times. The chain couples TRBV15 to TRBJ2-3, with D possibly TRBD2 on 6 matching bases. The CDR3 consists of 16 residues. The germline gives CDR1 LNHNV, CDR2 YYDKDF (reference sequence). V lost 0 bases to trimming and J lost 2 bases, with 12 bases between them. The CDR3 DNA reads TGTGCCACCAGCAGAGATCGTGGAGGGTTCACAGATACGCAGTATTTT. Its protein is CATSRDRGGFTDTQYF.

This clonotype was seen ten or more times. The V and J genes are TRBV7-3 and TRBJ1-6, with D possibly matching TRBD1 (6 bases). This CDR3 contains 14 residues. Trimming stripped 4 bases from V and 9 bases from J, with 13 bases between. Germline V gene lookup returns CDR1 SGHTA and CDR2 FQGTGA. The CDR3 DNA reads TGTGCCAGCAGCTCCCGAGGGGGGGGTTCACCCCTCCACTTT. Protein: CASSSRGGGSPLHF.

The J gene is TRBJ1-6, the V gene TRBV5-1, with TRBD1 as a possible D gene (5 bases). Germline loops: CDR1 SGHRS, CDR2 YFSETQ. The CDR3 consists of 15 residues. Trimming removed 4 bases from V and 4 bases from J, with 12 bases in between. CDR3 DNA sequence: TGCGCCAGCAGCCTCAACAGGCCTTATAATTCACCCCTCCACTTT. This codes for CASSLNRPYNSPLHF.

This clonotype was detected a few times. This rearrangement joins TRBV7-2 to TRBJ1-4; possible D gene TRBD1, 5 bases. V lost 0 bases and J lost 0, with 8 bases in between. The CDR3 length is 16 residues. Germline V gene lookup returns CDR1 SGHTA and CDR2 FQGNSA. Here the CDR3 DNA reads TGTGCCAGCAGCTTAGCCGGGGGGGCAACTAATGAAAAACTGTTTTTT. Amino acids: CASSLAGGATNEKLFF.